This T cell receptor beta chain was found in a study of blood T cells in healthy people across ages. Study-level results: The lack of PBMC sorting stopped any conclusive naive versus antigen-experienced comparison. Estimates of diversity drawn from one million T cells were considered underestimates.

In this sample, this clonotype turned up a few times. Antigen specificity is unknown. The CDR3 length is 13 residues. Germline V CDR1 and CDR2: KGHSH, LQKENI. V lost 6 bases to trimming and J lost 5 bases, with 11 bases between them. A sample-barcoded 5' primer and a J-beta primer mix were used in a second PCR of roughly 6 to 12 cycles. Every sample returned 2.5 million or more CDR3-containing paired-end reads. TCRdb called the 5' RACE reads again in MiXCR, with one record for every CDR3 protein. The table includes some 730,000 distinct CDR3 sequences, about 24% detected once. V and J are TRBV18 and TRBJ2-1; tentative D call: TRBD1 (6 bases). This sequence was found in a man in his 70s in good health. The specimen sequenced was blood. The CDR3 sequence: CASSQGLDNEQFF. DNA for the CDR3: TGTGCCAGCTCCCAGGGGTTGGACAATGAGCAGTTCTTC.